This T cell receptor beta chain was observed in a study of long-term antiretroviral therapy in people with HIV. A word on this clone: Its antigen is undetermined.

General study points: Pre-ART clonal expansions dominated every time point's repertoire. Relative to control repertoires, HIV repertoires exhibited narrower CDR3 length ranges.

The authors ran the immunoSEQ assay, v3.0, at survey level. Researchers set sequencing to target roughly 35,000-55,000 T-cell genomes per sample. Clones were sequenced by immunoSEQ multiplex PCR, and TCRdb holds only the in-frame ones, with some missing. Counted here are about 25,000 clones, 70% to 90% occurring once; the ten biggest clones make up approximately 15%. The sample was unsorted PBMCs, taken 1.2 years after starting antiretroviral therapy. The clonotype comes from a man aged 50 or older with HIV.

The CDR3 region has the DNA TGTGCCAGCAGGACAGGGCGGGAAAAACTGTTTTTT. Translation: CASRTGREKLFF. V usage is TRBV28 and J usage is TRBJ1-4; 7 bases are a match to TRBD1. V lost 6 bases, J lost 8 bases, and 3 bases stayed unmatched. The CDR3 length is 12 residues. From germline, CDR1 is MDHEN and CDR2 SYDVKM.